These 2 T cell receptor beta chains came from one sample sequenced in a study of cytomegalovirus exposure and HLA in healthy donors (dated by TCRdb to between 2016 and 2019). Receptor amplification or capture employed the immunoSEQ multiplex PCR assay. Drawn from immuneACCESS, this table holds only the in-frame rearrangements with V and J called that TCRdb kept. Clones are partly lost; checked studies trace under half to an unresolved V gene and leave the rest unexplained. Present in this sample are about 140,000 clones, roughly 90% of which were seen just once. The ten largest clones take up roughly 3% of the sample. Sequenced sample: PBMCs. The receptors here all came from a young man in good health and CMV-seronegative.

The rearrangement links TRBV18 to TRBJ1-2; unclear D gene. Per germline, CDR1 KGHSH and CDR2 LQKENI. Trimming removed 2 bases at V and 6 bases at J, with 13 bases between. This CDR3 has 14 residues. The CDR3 coding sequence is TGTGCCAGCTCACCAGATTTAAGAGGAGATGGCTACACCTTC. Translation: CASSPDLRGDGYTF. The full variable domain, its missing parts supplied by reference TRBV18 and TRBJ1-2, is NAGVMQNPRHLVRRRGQEARLRCSPMKGHSHVYWYRQLPEEGLKFMVYLQKENIIDESGMPKERFSAEFPKEGPSILRIQQVVRGDSAAYFCASSPDLRGDGYTFGSGTRLTVV.

J is TRBJ1-5 and V is TRBV7-6, with D uncertain. The length of the CDR3 is 14 residues. Germline assignment: CDR1 SGHVS and CDR2 FNYEAQ. V lost 8 bases and J lost 3, with 14 bases in between. This CDR3 reads CASAAGGPNQPQHF. As DNA, the CDR3 is TGTGCCAGCGCAGCGGGAGGCCCCAATCAGCCCCAGCATTTT.